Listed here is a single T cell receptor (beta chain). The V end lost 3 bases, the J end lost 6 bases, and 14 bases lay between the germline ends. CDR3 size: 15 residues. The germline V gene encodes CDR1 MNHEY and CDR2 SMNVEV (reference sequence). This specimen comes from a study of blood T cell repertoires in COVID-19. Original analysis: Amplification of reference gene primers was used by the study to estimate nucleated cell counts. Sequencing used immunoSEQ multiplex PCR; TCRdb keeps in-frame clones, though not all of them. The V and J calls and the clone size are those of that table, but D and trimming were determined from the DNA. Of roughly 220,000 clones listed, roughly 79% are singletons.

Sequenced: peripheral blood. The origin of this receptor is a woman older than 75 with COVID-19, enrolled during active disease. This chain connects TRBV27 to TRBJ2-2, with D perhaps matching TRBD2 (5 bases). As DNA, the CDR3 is TGTGCCAGCAGTTTGGCCAGGACTGTCGCCGGGGAGCTGTTTTTT. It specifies CASSLARTVAGELFF.